One and the same sample provided the 23 T cell receptor beta chains below, sequenced in a study of early T cells in non-severe SARS-CoV-2 infection. Each CDR3 protein gets one entry after TCRdb re-called the 5' RACE reads with MiXCR. The sample has around 81,000 distinct CDR3 sequences; about 14% are singletons. Material: whole blood. The source of these receptors is an adult who was a healthcare worker with PCR-confirmed SARS-CoV-2 infection or an uninfected control (not recorded which).

This clonotype was counted ten times or more. This chain links TRBV18 with TRBJ1-2; weak D call: TRBD1 (5 bases). The CDR3 has 16 amino acids. Between the trimmed V and J ends, which lost 4 bases and 4 bases, there was a span of 19 bases. In germline, CDR1 is KGHSH, CDR2 LQKENI. CDR3 sequence (DNA): TGTGCCAGCTCACTGGATCAGGGCCCGCGGGGCTATGGCTACACCTTC. Translating gives CASSLDQGPRGYGYTF.

There are many counts of this clonotype. Relative to the germline gene, one junction end is altered; a read error may explain this. The DNA of the CDR3 is TGCAGCGTTGAAGAGCCCAGGGGCAACTCTCGAGACTTC. Protein sequence: CSVEEPRGNSRDF. This rearrangement joins TRBV29-1 to TRBJ2-7; TRBD1 might be the D (6 bases). CDR3 length: 13 residues. Germline CDR1 is SQVTM and CDR2 is ANQGSEA.

This chain links TRBV6-5 with TRBJ1-2, with 10 bases identical to TRBD1. With V trimmed by 6 bases and J by 8 bases, 9 bases remained unmatched. Germline loops: CDR1 MNHEY, CDR2 SVGAGI. CDR3 length equals 14 residues. CDR3 loop: CASRNTGTGDGYTF. The CDR3 nucleotides read TGTGCCAGCAGGAATACCGGGACAGGGGACGGCTACACCTTC.

This clonotype has a count of ten or more. The CDR3 is CATSGGPRDTQYF. In DNA, the CDR3 is TGTGCCACCAGCGGGGGGCCGCGAGATACGCAGTATTTT. This chain connects TRBV15 to TRBJ2-3, with D perhaps matching TRBD1 or TRBD2 (6 bases each). Trimming took 5 bases from V and 5 from J, leaving 11 bases between them. CDR3 size: 13 residues. Germline V gene sequence: CDR1 LNHNV, CDR2 YYDKDF (reference sequence). The full variable domain, completed using reference TRBV15 and TRBJ2-3, is DAMVIQNPRYQVTQFGKPVTLSCSQTLNHNVMYWYQQKSSQAPKLLFHYYDKDFNNEADTPDNFQSRRPNTSFCFLDIRSPGLGDTAMYLCATSGGPRDTQYFGPGTRLTVL.

This clonotype was seen a handful of times. V and J are TRBV30 and TRBJ1-1, with D unresolved. Germline CDR1 GTSNPN, CDR2 SVGIG (reference sequence). The ends were cut back, 3 bases at V and 9 bases at J, with 14 bases in the middle. The length of the CDR3 is 12 residues. The CDR3 nucleotides are TGTGCCTGGAGCGTTAGAGGCCTTAAAGCTTTCTTT. Protein: CAWSVRGLKAFF.

The chain combines TRBV28 with TRBJ1-3; no firm D call. V lost 6 bases to trimming and J lost 4 bases, with 7 bases between them. The CDR3 has 12 amino acids. Germline CDR1 and CDR2: MDHEN and SYDVKM. The DNA of the CDR3 is TGTGCCAGCAGGACGGAAGGAAACACCATATATTTT. Translating gives CASRTEGNTIYF.

This clonotype has just a few counts. The chain carries TRBV10-3 and TRBJ2-7, with 10 bases lining up with TRBD1. This CDR3 has 15 amino acids. The ends lost 5 bases at V and 1 base at J; junction bases unmatched: 5. CDR1 ENHRY and CDR2 SYGVKD come from the germline V gene. CDR3 DNA: TGTGCCATCAGTAATCCGGGACAGGGGTCCTACGAGCAGTACTTC. Its protein is CAISNPGQGSYEQYF.

The V and J genes are TRBV20-1 and TRBJ1-2; D gene unclear. Per the germline V gene, CDR1 is DFQATT and CDR2 is SNEGSKA (reference sequence). Trimming took 3 bases from V and 6 from J, leaving 20 bases between them. The CDR3 is 15 amino acids. CDR3 coding DNA: TGCAGTGCTAGCTCCCCCGACTCTTTAATTGATGGCTACACCTTC. Its translation: CSASSPDSLIDGYTF.

The genes are TRBV7-8 and TRBJ2-3; 7 bases fit TRBD2. CDR1 SGHVS and CDR2 FQNEAQ come from the germline V gene. This CDR3 comprises 17 residues. J lost 4 bases, V lost 2 bases, and 12 bases had no gene match. In nucleotides, the CDR3 is TGTGCCAGCAGCTTAAGAACTAGCGTATTGATCGCAGATACGCAGTATTTT. Protein product: CASSLRTSVLIADTQYF.

This clonotype was seen many times. V and J are TRBV7-6 and TRBJ2-1, with TRBD1 as a possible D gene (6 bases). The V and J ends lost 4 bases and 3 bases respectively, with 13 bases between them. Looked up from germline, CDR1 is SGHVS and CDR2 is FNYEAQ. The CDR3 extends over 15 amino acids. CDR3 nucleotides: TGTGCCAGCAGCTACCGGGACACCATCTACAATGAGCAGTTCTTC. It yields the protein CASSYRDTIYNEQFF.

The chain couples TRBV5-5 to TRBJ2-2; TRBD2 might be the D (6 bases). CDR3 length: 14 amino acids. Trimming took off 7 bases at V and 3 bases at J, with 13 bases between the two ends. Germline CDR1 reads SGHKS; CDR2 reads YYEKEE (reference sequence). CDR3 sequence reads: CASSGGVYTGELFF. CDR3 in DNA: TGTGCCAGCTCAGGAGGGGTATACACCGGGGAGCTGTTTTTT.

V usage is TRBV20-1 and J usage is TRBJ2-7; a weak D match, TRBD1 (5 bases). Germline-derived CDR1 and CDR2 are DFQATT and SNEGSKA (reference sequence). This CDR3 has 12 residues. Between the trimmed V and J ends, which lost 3 bases and 6 bases, there was a span of 12 bases. The CDR3 spells CSASGQTLEQYF. Written as DNA, the CDR3 is TGCAGTGCTAGCGGACAAACGCTCGAGCAGTACTTC.

The chain employs TRBV11-2 and TRBJ1-6; no clear D gene. The ends were cut back, 3 bases at V and 0 bases at J, with 9 bases in the middle. The CDR3 is made up of 16 amino acids. Per the germline V gene, CDR1 is SGHAT and CDR2 is FQNNGV. CDR3 sequence (DNA): TGTGCCAGCAGCTTTGCACAGAGCTCCTATAATTCACCCCTCCACTTT. This sequence encodes CASSFAQSSYNSPLHF.

The V gene is TRBV20-1, the J gene TRBJ1-1; 7 nucleotides match TRBD1. Trimming at V came to 0 bases and at J to 2 bases, leaving 6 bases not matched to a gene. This CDR3 spans 15 amino acids. Germline V CDR1 and CDR2: DFQATT, SNEGSKA (reference sequence). The CDR3: CSARDYGTVNTEAFF. CDR3 nucleotide sequence: TGCAGTGCTAGAGATTACGGGACAGTAAACACTGAAGCTTTCTTT.

This clonotype was detected many times. The rearrangement uses TRBV6-5 and TRBJ1-2; D perhaps matches TRBD1 (5 bases). The CDR3 consists of 16 residues. The germline V gene encodes CDR1 MNHEY and CDR2 SVGAGI. Trimming took off 6 bases at V and 7 bases at J, with 24 bases between the two ends. This CDR3 reads CASSTPIQAGLSGYTF. The DNA of the CDR3 is TGTGCCAGCAGCACCCCAATACAGGCTGGGCTGAGTGGCTACACCTTC.

This clonotype was counted a few times. The rearrangement joins TRBV6-2 or TRBV6-3 to TRBJ2-7; the match to TRBD2 covers 7 bases. The CDR3 is 17 residues long. Germline values: CDR1 MNHEY, CDR2 SVGEGT. J was trimmed by 1 base and V by 4 bases; bases with no gene match: 13. The CDR3 here is CASSFPPGGLPSYEQYV. CDR3 bases: TGTGCCAGCAGTTTCCCGCCGGGGGGACTACCATCCTACGAGCAGTACGTC.

This clonotype was counted between two and nine times. V usage is TRBV5-1 and J usage is TRBJ2-7; 12 positions match TRBD2. The CDR3 consists of 14 residues. V was pared by 2 bases and J by 5 bases, with 2 bases of the junction left unmatched. Per the germline V gene, CDR1 is SGHRS and CDR2 is YFSETQ. Here the CDR3 reads CASSFGLAGHEQYF. The CDR3, as DNA: TGCGCCAGCAGCTTCGGACTAGCGGGGCACGAGCAGTACTTC.

This clonotype came up a few times. The V call is TRBV18, the J call TRBJ2-5, with D perhaps matching TRBD1 (6 bases). The CDR3 extends over 13 amino acids. Germline CDR1 reads KGHSH; CDR2 reads LQKENI. V lost 0 bases and J 5 bases, leaving 7 bases between the germline ends. CDR3 nucleotides: TGTGCCAGCTCACCACCGGGGGCCGAGACCCAGTACTTC. Translation gives CASSPPGAETQYF.

This clonotype was counted a few times. The chain joins TRBV9 to TRBJ2-3; TRBD2 matches at 13 bases. Trimming removed 4 bases from V and 3 bases from J; junction bases left unmatched: 11. The CDR3 sequence is 18 residues long. Looked up from germline, CDR1 is SGDLS and CDR2 is YYNGEE. DNA of the CDR3: TGTGCCAGCAGCCCAGCGAGGACTAGCGGGGGTTCAACAGATACGCAGTATTTT. Translated: CASSPARTSGGSTDTQYF. The entire variable domain, with the rest obtained from reference TRBV9 and TRBJ2-3, is as follows: DSGVTQTPKHLITATGQRVTLRCSPRSGDLSVYWYQQSLDQGLQFLIQYYNGEERAKGNILERFSAQQFPDLHSELNLSSLELGDSALYFCASSPARTSGGSTDTQYFGPGTRLTVL.

As concerns this clonotype: Possible read error: a much larger clone is one base away. The chain carries TRBV20-1 and TRBJ1-1, with a weak D call TRBD1 (5 bases). V was trimmed by 2 bases and J by 1 base, leaving 17 bases between them. This CDR3 comprises 16 residues. The V gene's germline CDR1 is DFQATT and CDR2 SNEGSKA (reference sequence). CDR3 residues: CSARRKGRATNTEAFF. DNA for the CDR3: TGCAGTGCTAGAAGGAAAGGCAGGGCGACGAACACTGAAGCTTTCTTT.

This clonotype occurred a few times. The V gene is TRBV12-3 or TRBV12-4, the J gene TRBJ2-5; D may match TRBD1 or TRBD2 (6 bases each). The CDR3 totals 13 residues. V was trimmed by 2 bases and J by 5 bases, leaving 9 bases between them. The DNA for the CDR3 is TGTGCCAGCAGTTTAACAGGGAGGGAGACCCAGTACTTC. Protein product: CASSLTGRETQYF.

Points on this clonotype: At one of its ends the junction is not consistent with the germline gene, which may arise from a read error. In nucleotides, the CDR3 is TGTGCCGGCAGCCTAAGACAGGCGAACTTAATAACTGGGGCCAACGTCCTGACTTTC. It is translated as CAGSLRQANLITGANVLTF. J is TRBJ2-6 and V is TRBV11-2, with a tentative D call TRBD1 (6 bases). This CDR3 comprises 19 residues. The germline CDR1 and CDR2 sequences are SGHAT and FQNNGV. The full variable domain, in which reference TRBV11-2 and TRBJ2-6 provide the parts outside the CDR3, is EAGVAQSPRYKIIEKRQSVAFWCNPISGHATLYWYQQILGQGPKLLIQFQNNGVVDDSQLPKDRFSAERLKGVDSTLKIQPAKLEDSAVYLCAGSLRQANLITGANVLTFGAGSRLTVL.

V gene TRBV4-2 combines with J gene TRBJ2-2; TRBD1 matches at 7 bases. J lost 4 bases, V lost 1 base, and 6 bases had no gene match. The CDR3 is 16 residues long. Germline values: CDR1 LGHNA, CDR2 YNFKEQ. The CDR3 DNA reads TGTGCCAGCAGCCAAGGAAACAGGGGTGTCACCGGGGAGCTGTTTTTT. This translates into CASSQGNRGVTGELFF.